These T cell receptor beta chains were read from a single sample in a study of cytomegalovirus exposure and HLA in healthy donors. TCRdb's table, derived via immunoSEQ multiplex PCR, lists solely in-frame clones and lacks some. In the table there are more than 150,000 clones, over 65% of which are singletons. The specimen sequenced was PBMCs. The receptors originated from a man younger than 30 in good health and CMV-seropositive. CDR3s include the opening cysteine and the closing phenylalanine or tryptophan. Each record gives: D gene, J gene, clone size, V gene, CDR3 DNA, CDR3 protein. A D gene is named only where the DNA matches it firmly. Not every row has a clone size; where given, it reads once, few, many or a size class.

NA TRBJ2-3 NA TRBV13 TGTGCCAGCAGCTTGGAGCGGACCACAGGCACAGATACGCAGTATTTT CASSLERTTGTDTQYF
TRBD1 TRBJ1-1 NA TRBV5-1 TGCGCCAGCAGCACTGGACAGGGTCTGAACACTGAAGCTTTCTTT CASSTGQGLNTEAFF
NA TRBJ2-7 NA TRBV7-7 TGTGCCAGCAGCTTAGGGCCCCGGGGGGCGCGGTACGAGCAGTACTTC CASSLGPRGARYEQYF
NA TRBJ1-2 NA TRBV5-1 TGCGCCAGCAGCCCCGGAGGGGACTATGGCTACACCTTC CASSPGGDYGYTF
TRBD1 TRBJ2-7 NA TRBV29-1 TGCAGCGTTGGGACAGGGGGCTCCTACGAGCAGTACTTC CSVGTGGSYEQYF
TRBD1 TRBJ2-1 NA TRBV9 TGTGCCAGCAGCGTAGCTTTTGGACAGGGGAGTAATGAGCAGTTCTTC CASSVAFGQGSNEQFF
NA TRBJ2-5 NA TRBV28 TGTGCCAGCACGCCCCGGGAACCCAATAATGCCCAGTACTTC CASTPREPNNAQYF
NA TRBJ1-5 once TRBV6-5 TGTGCCTCGGGAGAGCCCCAGCATTTT CASGEPQHF
NA TRBJ2-1 NA TRBV5-6 TGTGCCAGCAGCTTGGGATCAAGCGAGCAGTTCTTC CASSLGSSEQFF
NA TRBJ1-1 NA TRBV6-5 TGTGCCAGCACGAGGGCGGGTGAAGCTTTCTTT CASTRAGEAFF
NA TRBJ2-3 NA TRBV7-9 TGTGCCAGCAGCTTAAGTGAGCGCACAGATACGCAGTATTTT CASSLSERTDTQYF
NA TRBJ2-7 many TRBV7-2 TGTGCCAGCAGGCCAGGGATCGGGGAGCAGTACTTC CASRPGIGEQYF
NA TRBJ2-5 few TRBV2 TGTGCCAGCGGGGAACTAGTTGTCCAAGAGACCCAGTACTTC CASGELVVQETQYF
TRBD1 TRBJ2-5 NA TRBV5-1 TGCGCCAGCAGCGTGGCCGACAGGGACGACGAGACCCAGTACTTC CASSVADRDDETQYF
TRBD2 TRBJ2-5 NA TRBV2 TGTGCCAGCACTAAACTAGCGGGAGGGCCGGAGACCCAGTACTTC CASTKLAGGPETQYF
NA TRBJ2-7 NA TRBV5-6 TGTGCCAGCAGCTCGAGGCTCTCCTACGAGCAGTACTTC CASSSRLSYEQYF
NA TRBJ2-1 NA TRBV9 TGTGCCAGCAGCGTAGGCCTGGGTGGGGCCGACAATGAGCAGTTCTTC CASSVGLGGADNEQFF
TRBD2 TRBJ2-2 NA TRBV27 TGTGCCAGCAGTTTATTGGGTAGCGGGTCGGGAGGGGAGCTGTTTTTT CASSLLGSGSGGELFF
NA TRBJ2-7 NA TRBV29-1 TGCAGCGTTGTGAAGGACAAGAGCTCCTACGAGCAGTACTTC CSVVKDKSSYEQYF
TRBD2 TRBJ2-7 NA TRBV27 TGTGCCAGCAGTCTTATGACTAGCGGGGGCTCCTACGAGCAGTACTTC CASSLMTSGGSYEQYF
TRBD2 TRBJ2-3 NA TRBV6-6 TGTGCCAGCAGTCGGACTAGCGGGAGGGGCGCAGATACGCAGTATTTT CASSRTSGRGADTQYF
NA TRBJ1-3 NA TRBV6-1 TGTGCCAGCAGGCCGACAGGTTCTGGAAACACCATATATTTT CASRPTGSGNTIYF
NA TRBJ2-1 NA TRBV2 TGTGCCAGCAGTGAAGATTTGGGTGGAGGGAATGAGCAGTTCTTC CASSEDLGGGNEQFF
TRBD1 TRBJ2-3 few TRBV7-9 TGTGCCAGCAGCTTAGCGCCGGGACAGATCACAGATACGCAGTATTTT CASSLAPGQITDTQYF
NA TRBJ2-1 NA TRBV7-6 TGTGCCAGCAGCTTATACAGCTCCTACAATGAGCAGTTCTTC CASSLYSSYNEQFF
TRBD2 TRBJ2-7 few TRBV27 TGTGCCAGCAGTTTGTCCCAAACCGGGGGGGAGCAGTACTTC CASSLSQTGGEQYF
TRBD1 TRBJ1-2 NA TRBV2 TGTGCCAGCATGCCCCCCGCAGGGACAGCCTATGGCTACACCTTC CASMPPAGTAYGYTF
NA TRBJ2-7 NA TRBV5-6 TGTGCCAGCAGCTTAGGCCAGGGATCCTACGAGCAGTACTTC CASSLGQGSYEQYF
TRBD2 TRBJ2-7 NA TRBV5-5 TGTGCCAGCAGCTCCCTAGCGGCGACCTACGAGCAGTACTTC CASSSLAATYEQYF
TRBD1 TRBJ2-7 NA TRBV4-1 TGCGCCAGCAGCACGCGACAGGGTTCCTACGAGCAGTACTTC CASSTRQGSYEQYF
NA TRBJ2-2 NA TRBV4-3 TGCGCCAGCAGCCAAGTAACCGGGGAGCTGTTTTTT CASSQVTGELFF
NA TRBJ1-3 NA TRBV5-6 TGTGCCAGCAGCTTGGGGCGGCACTCTGGAAACACCATATATTTT CASSLGRHSGNTIYF
NA TRBJ2-7 NA TRBV28 TGTGCCAGCAGTCTCGAGAATCCAGGGCCCTACGAGCAGTACTTC CASSLENPGPYEQYF
TRBD2 TRBJ2-1 once TRBV27 TGTGCCAGCAGTTCTCGGACTAGCGGGAGGCCCTTCTACAATGAGCAGTTCTTC CASSSRTSGRPFYNEQFF
TRBD2 TRBJ2-3 NA TRBV7-2 TGTGCCAGCAGCTTACGGGGGGACCGCACAGATACGCAGTATTTT CASSLRGDRTDTQYF
TRBD1 TRBJ2-5 NA TRBV5-4 TGTGCCAGCAGCCGAGTCCCGGCAGGGGGAAGTGGCCAAGAGACCCAGTACTTC CASSRVPAGGSGQETQYF
TRBD1 TRBJ1-1 few TRBV9 TGTGCCAGCAGCTCCGGACAGGGAAGGTACACTGAAGCTTTCTTT CASSSGQGRYTEAFF
NA TRBJ1-5 NA TRBV7-8 TGTGCCAGCAGCTTAGCGCGAGGGTCAGGAGGGGCCCAGCATTTT CASSLARGSGGAQHF
NA TRBJ2-7 NA TRBV5-1 TGCGCCAGCAGCTTGGGCTACTCCTACGAGCAGTACTTC CASSLGYSYEQYF
NA TRBJ2-2 NA TRBV6-5 TGTGCCAGCAAACAGACGGACAGGAACACCGGGGAGCTGTTTTTT CASKQTDRNTGELFF
TRBD2 TRBJ2-7 NA TRBV28 TGTGCCAGCAGCCGAAAGCGACGAGGACTAGCGGGAGAGAGGCAGTACTTC CASSRKRRGLAGERQYF
TRBD2 TRBJ2-1 NA TRBV27 TGTGCCAGCAACCAACTAGCGGGAGGGCCGCGAATCTCCTACAATGAGCAGTTCTTC CASNQLAGGPRISYNEQFF
TRBD2 TRBJ2-7 NA TRBV5-6 TGTGCCAGCGATGGCAAGCGGGAGGGCGTACACGAGCAGTACTTC CASDGKREGVHEQYF
TRBD2 TRBJ2-3 NA TRBV14 TGTGCCAGCAGCCAGTTAGCGGGAACAGATACGCAGTATTTT CASSQLAGTDTQYF
NA TRBJ2-3 NA TRBV27 TGTGCCAGCAGAACTAGGAATACGCAGTATTTT CASRTRNTQYF
NA TRBJ2-1 few TRBV7-3 TGTGCCAGCAGCTCTAGCCCCTCAACCTACAATGAGCAGTTCTTC CASSSSPSTYNEQFF
TRBD2 TRBJ2-5 many TRBV10-3 TGTGCCATCAGTGATCCGTTAGCGGGAGTGGCAGAGACCCAGTACTTC CAISDPLAGVAETQYF
TRBD2 TRBJ2-5 NA TRBV28 TGTGCCAGCAGTGCTAGGACTAGCATTGGAGAGACCCAGTACTTC CASSARTSIGETQYF
NA TRBJ2-3 once TRBV29-1 TGCAGCGGAGCAGGGTGGGCCACAGATACGCAGTATTTT CSGAGWATDTQYF
NA TRBJ2-1 NA TRBV28 TGTGCCAGCATCAGGGGGCCTAGCGGCGACAATGAGCAGTTCTTC CASIRGPSGDNEQFF
NA TRBJ2-3 once TRBV2 TGTGCCAGCAGTGAAGCGGGAGTGGGGACAGATACGCAGTATTTT CASSEAGVGTDTQYF
TRBD2 TRBJ2-1 NA TRBV7-9 TGTGCCAGCAGCCGGGGGGGGGTCTCCTACAATGAGCAGTTCTTC CASSRGGVSYNEQFF
TRBD1 TRBJ1-5 NA TRBV7-2 TGTGCCAGCAGCTCAGGGGGCCTTCAGCCCCAGCATTTT CASSSGGLQPQHF
NA TRBJ1-3 NA TRBV11-2 TGTGCCAGCAGCCGACGGACAGCTTCTGGAAACACCATATATTTT CASSRRTASGNTIYF
TRBD2 TRBJ2-6 once TRBV6-1 TGTGCCAGCAGTGAATGGCTAGCGGGAGATTTCGGGGCCAACGTCCTGACTTTC CASSEWLAGDFGANVLTF
TRBD1 TRBJ2-1 NA TRBV7-7 TGTGCCAGCAGCTTAGCGCCAGGGGGCGAAAATGAGCAGTTCTTC CASSLAPGGENEQFF
TRBD1 TRBJ2-5 NA TRBV4-3 TGCGCCAGCAGCCAAGAAGGGACAGGGGGAGAAGAGACCCAGTACTTC CASSQEGTGGEETQYF
NA TRBJ1-5 NA TRBV11-2 TGTGCCAGCAGCCAGGACATCAATCAGCCCCAGCATTTT CASSQDINQPQHF
TRBD2 TRBJ2-3 NA TRBV5-4 TGTGCCAGCAGCTTGGACACTAGCGGGAGCGTAGCAGATACGCAGTATTTT CASSLDTSGSVADTQYF
TRBD2 TRBJ2-3 NA TRBV4-1 TGCGCCAGCAGCCAACCTACTAGCGGGAGTCGGAAAGATACGCAGTATTTT CASSQPTSGSRKDTQYF